This T cell receptor (beta chain) was observed in a study of T cell changes during pregnancy in multiple sclerosis (dated by TCRdb to about 2019). Study-wide context: Changes in the T cell repertoire over the course of pregnancy were examined in this study in women with multiple sclerosis.

This clone was observed once. Its antigen is not yet known. No base qualities exist here, and no much larger clone lies one base off it. In the germline V gene, CDR1 corresponds to ENHRY and CDR2 to SYGVKD. Counted from cysteine to phenylalanine, this CDR3 has 12 amino acids. Only the CDR3 DNA stays, 36 bases, in frame from base 1. Deletion took 8 bases off V and 5 bases off J, with a span of 10 bases between the germline ends. Library preparation employed the immunoSEQ multiplex PCR assay. The table comes from immuneACCESS by way of TCRdb, which keeps in-frame sequences with V and J called. Part of the clones is missing from these tables; in studies checked, under half for an unresolved V gene and the rest for unknown reasons. This sample gives 30,000 to 40,000 clones in total; about 92% of them show up just once. Jointly, the top ten make up more than 0.7% of the sample.

The sequencing used CD4+ T cells from peripheral blood mononuclear cells, collected after pregnancy. Here the chain combines TRBV10-3 and TRBJ2-1; the D gene remains uncertain. This TCR came from a female donor in good health, enrolled as a control in a pregnancy study. The sequenced DNA is TGTGCCATCGGTCGAGTCGACAATGAGCAGTTCTTC. Its coded protein is CAIGRVDNEQFF.